The clone carrying this T cell receptor (beta chain) came up many times. The antigen remains undetermined. This CDR3 contains 13 residues. V was shortened by 3 bases and J by 6 bases, with 12 bases between the two germline ends. Germline V gives CDR1 DFQATT, CDR2 SNEGSKA (reference sequence). The TCR beta library used iRepertoire HTBI primers with Arm-PCR amplification of CDR3. TCRdb ran MiXCR on the multiplex PCR reads and lists one entry per CDR3 protein. The table lists about 420,000 distinct CDR3 sequences, roughly 17% of them singletons. This entry belongs to a study of regulatory T cells in long-lasting Graves disease. The time point: newly diagnosed GD, antithyroid drugs for less than 3 months. PBMCs provided the RNA from which the TCR library was made. Study results and limitations: Gene preferences differed: TRBV28, TRBJ1-2, TRBJ2-5 in persistent cases.

These data were likewise used in another study, on T cells in Graves' hyperthyroidism and ophthalmopathy. From that paper: Diagnosing involved the use of clinical symptoms, serum thyroxine and TRAb, thyroid ultrasound and orbital computed tomography. During a first-round RT-PCR of the TCR CDR3, the HTBI primer set was used. From stable hyperthyroidism, ophthalmopathy was set apart by a 13 V-J model.

Sequencing was performed on peripheral blood mononuclear cells (PBMCs), taken at new diagnosis, from a patient treated with antithyroid drugs. The sequence was collected from a woman aged 18-35 years with Graves disease. The chain joins TRBV20-1 to TRBJ1-5; D is uncertain. The CDR3 loop reads CSASFGLGQPQHF. In DNA form, the CDR3 reads TGCAGTGCTAGTTTCGGTTTGGGTCAGCCCCAGCATTTT.